A selection of T cell receptor beta chains follows, all from one sample in a study of T cell responses to AZD1222 COVID-19 vaccine. Measured with immunoSEQ multiplex PCR; TCRdb has only the in-frame clones, and not every one. Of about 42,000 clones listed, roughly 83% are singletons. The sample consisted of peripheral blood, taken 28 days after the second AZD1222 dose. The receptor set was obtained from an adult who received the AZD1222 COVID-19 vaccine. CDR3s leave out the opening cysteine and the closing phenylalanine or tryptophan. D genes are given only for firm matches.

J gene: TRBJ2-2
D gene: TRBD2
V gene: TRBV4-2
CDR3 protein: ASSQAAGVASGELF

J gene: TRBJ2-4
D gene: TRBD2
V gene: TRBV19
CDR3 protein: ASTSSGVRPENIQY

J gene: TRBJ2-2
D gene: TRBD2
V gene: TRBV5-1
CDR3 protein: ASSIAGGPSGGELF

J gene: TRBJ2-2
D gene: TRBD1
V gene: TRBV10-3
CDR3 protein: AISAGQASTGELF

J gene: TRBJ1-5
D gene: NA
V gene: TRBV7-9
CDR3 protein: ASSLGTGRINQPQH

J gene: TRBJ1-4
D gene: NA
V gene: TRBV7-9
CDR3 protein: ASSGPATNEKLF

J gene: TRBJ1-1
D gene: NA
V gene: TRBV6-5
CDR3 protein: ASSSLSGHPNTEAF

J gene: TRBJ1-1
D gene: NA
V gene: TRBV27
CDR3 protein: ASSEWAGTEAF

J gene: TRBJ2-1
D gene: NA
V gene: TRBV29-1
CDR3 protein: SVVEDPASYNEQF

J gene: TRBJ1-1
D gene: NA
V gene: TRBV7-2
CDR3 protein: ASSLEGQNTEAF

J gene: TRBJ1-6
D gene: TRBD1
V gene: TRBV18
CDR3 protein: ASSPRDRGNSPLH

J gene: TRBJ2-7
D gene: NA
V gene: TRBV3-1/TRBV3-2
CDR3 protein: ASSLQGHEQY

J gene: TRBJ1-1
D gene: NA
V gene: TRBV13
CDR3 protein: ASRMDSLNTEAF

J gene: TRBJ1-5
D gene: NA
V gene: TRBV3-1/TRBV3-2
CDR3 protein: ASSQPGSNQPQH

J gene: TRBJ1-2
D gene: TRBD1
V gene: TRBV2
CDR3 protein: ASRDRTGRGYT

J gene: TRBJ2-7
D gene: TRBD2
V gene: TRBV13
CDR3 protein: ASSLRLAGTQY

J gene: TRBJ2-5
D gene: NA
V gene: TRBV12-5
CDR3 protein: ASGLDRAETQY

J gene: TRBJ1-2
D gene: TRBD1
V gene: TRBV27
CDR3 protein: ASSLHRDRGYGYT

J gene: TRBJ1-5
D gene: NA
V gene: TRBV7-9
CDR3 protein: ASSLDGSNQPQH

J gene: TRBJ2-1
D gene: NA
V gene: TRBV5-4
CDR3 protein: ASSPDSGALV

J gene: TRBJ1-2
D gene: TRBD1
V gene: TRBV5-4
CDR3 protein: ASSSPRQGVIIGDGYT

J gene: TRBJ2-3
D gene: NA
V gene: TRBV7-9
CDR3 protein: ASSSGQYTDTQY